This paragraph reports one TCR beta chain. This clone has a single count. The antigen it binds to is not known. Per-nucleotide qualities are absent, and no much larger clonotype sits a single base away. Collaborating institutions collected whole blood in K2EDTA tubes following their own protocols. For TCRbeta analysis, collaborator samples were shipped as frozen whole blood, as isolated PBMCs, or as DNA extracted from either sample type. TCRbeta CDR3 regions were amplified from genomic DNA using the immunoSEQ Assay, a bias-controlled multiplex PCR. The study's own analysis went as follows. Nucleated cell counts per sample were estimated from amplification of reference gene primers within the assay. To quantify the absolute abundance of each unique TCRbeta CDR3 rearrangement, sequence reads were collapsed and filtered. For each sample, productive Simpson clonality was calculated as the square root of Simpson's diversity index over productive rearrangements. TCRdb re-hosts the immuneACCESS table, in-frame sequences only. Its copies lack some clones; in the studies checked, an unresolved V gene accounts for under half of them, and the cause for the rest is not known. The V and J calls and clone size come from that table; D and trimming were worked out from the DNA. The sample records around 100,000 clones, about 82% of which are singletons. The biggest ten clones account for around an eighth of the sample.

Unmatched junction bases come to 8, with V trimmed by 3 bases and J by 0 bases. From the germline V gene, CDR1 is KGHDR and CDR2 is SFDVKD. The CDR3 has 18 amino acids, counting the end cysteine and phenylalanine. Only the CDR3 region is kept as DNA, spanning 54 bases read in frame from base 1. The sample belongs to a study of blood T cell repertoires in COVID-19 (dated by TCRdb to the early 2020s). Turning to the overall study: Collaborator samples came from the United States, Italy and Spain and covered acute and convalescent phases of COVID-19. The material from the prospective study consisted of cDNA or gDNA derived from T cells, B-cell-depleted T cells, or PBMCs. Samples were obtained from the ongoing ImmuneRACE study (first 160 participants) and from 1,254 subjects provided by 6 global collaborators. A de-identified subject ID, COVID-19 status, age in years and sex were almost always included in the sample metadata. Where HLA class I and class II types were available, the types were taken from metadata supplied by the sample provider, not from assay-based typing. The repertoires were made available in a free public database intended to serve as a resource for research on the immune response to SARS-CoV-2. Subjects who had been exposed to COVID-19, were actively infected with it, or had recovered from it provided the deeply sampled blood TCRbeta repertoires that made up the dataset. General study outcomes and caveats: The quantity of clinical and demographic metadata differed by source and by participant and was supplied without curation.

This sequence originates from a man in his fifties with active or convalescent COVID-19. The chain is made from TRBV24-1 and TRBJ2-1; TRBD1 lines up with 9 middle nucleotides. Sequencing input: peripheral blood. The encoded CDR3 is CATSDQRTGAGSYNEQFF. Read as DNA, the sequence is TGTGCCACCAGTGATCAACGGACAGGGGCCGGCTCCTACAATGAGCAGTTCTTC.